The 7 T cell receptor beta chains listed next were all sequenced from one sample in a study of T cell responses to AZD1222 COVID-19 vaccine. TCRdb's copy holds only in-frame clones and misses some; the assay was immunoSEQ multiplex PCR. The profile shows 150,000 to 160,000 clones, 85% to 95% of them singletons. Sequenced here: peripheral blood, sampled 28 days after the second AZD1222 dose. These receptors originate from an adult who received the AZD1222 COVID-19 vaccine.

This chain uses TRBV5-1 with TRBJ1-1; no firm D call. V lost 4 bases and J lost 0, with 13 bases in between. From germline, CDR1 is SGHRS and CDR2 YFSETQ. The CDR3 is 15 amino acids. The CDR3 region has the DNA TGCGCCAGCAGCCGGGATACAAATTTGAACACTGAAGCTTTCTTT. Amino acids: CASSRDTNLNTEAFF.

V gene TRBV4-1 combines with J gene TRBJ2-3, with TRBD1 matching 8 bases. Trimming cost V 0 bases and J 6 bases; bases outside gene matches: 5. This CDR3 has 15 amino acids. Germline CDR1 reads MGHRA; CDR2 reads YSYEKL. The CDR3 region has the DNA TGCGCCAGCAGCCAAGATAGTACAGGGGGTGATACGCAGTATTTT. It codes for CASSQDSTGGDTQYF.

V usage is TRBV7-6 and J usage is TRBJ2-7; D could derive from TRBD1 or TRBD2 (5 bases each). Trimming pared 5 bases from V and 3 bases from J, leaving 17 bases between. The CDR3 contains 15 residues. From germline, CDR1 is SGHVS and CDR2 FNYEAQ. This chain's CDR3 is CASSPLGERDYEQYF. The CDR3 DNA sequence: TGTGCCAGCAGCCCCTTAGGGGAACGGGACTACGAGCAGTACTTC.

The genes are TRBV19 and TRBJ2-3; D not resolved. CDR1 LNHDA and CDR2 SQIVND come from the germline V gene (reference sequence). Between the trimmed V and J ends, which lost 2 bases and 6 bases, there was a span of 12 bases. CDR3 length: 14 residues. Here the CDR3 DNA reads TGTGCCAGTAGTATATTATCCCCTCAGGATACGCAGTATTTT. It is translated as CASSILSPQDTQYF.

V and J are TRBV7-6 and TRBJ1-1, with D maybe TRBD1 (6 bases). V was shortened by 5 bases and J by 8 bases, with 12 bases between the two germline ends. CDR3 length: 12 residues. CDR1 SGHVS and CDR2 FNYEAQ come from the germline V gene. This CDR3 reads CASSPGTSEAFF. DNA for the CDR3: TGTGCCAGCAGCCCCGGGACATCCGAAGCTTTCTTT.

The V and J genes are TRBV2 and TRBJ1-1; 7 nucleotides line up with TRBD1. The trim removed 6 bases at V and 1 base at J, leaving 11 bases unmatched. CDR3 length: 16 residues. Germline V gene lookup returns CDR1 SNHLY and CDR2 FYNNEI. As DNA, the CDR3 is TGTGCCAGCAGGAGAGGGCAGGGACAGAGGAACACTGAAGCTTTCTTT. Translation: CASRRGQGQRNTEAFF.

The J gene is TRBJ1-5, the V gene TRBV28; D is unclear. V was pared by 1 base and J by 0 bases, with 13 bases between. Germline CDR1 MDHEN, CDR2 SYDVKM. The CDR3 length is 17 residues. The DNA for the CDR3 is TGTGCCAGCAGTTTATATGGTGTAGGAGATAGCAATCAGCCCCAGCATTTT. It translates to CASSLYGVGDSNQPQHF. The full variable domain, rest sourced from reference TRBV28 and TRBJ1-5, is DVKVTQSSRYLVKRTGEKVFLECVQDMDHENMFWYRQDPGLGLRLIYFSYDVKMKEKGDIPEGYSVSREKKERFSLILESASTNQTSMYLCASSLYGVGDSNQPQHFGDGTRLSIL.